This note documents a single T cell receptor (beta chain) sequence. The V end was cut by 5 bases, the J end by 4 bases, with 20 bases between. Germline loops: CDR1 MNHEY, CDR2 SVGEGT. This CDR3 has 16 amino acids. Generated by immunoSEQ multiplex PCR, the TCRdb table keeps only in-frame clones and is missing some. The top ten hold over 35% of the sample, which has some 39,000 clones, 90% seen once. This entry comes from a study of T cell responses to AZD1222 COVID-19 vaccine. The clonotype was recovered from an adult who received the AZD1222 COVID-19 vaccine. This chain links TRBV6-2 or TRBV6-3 with TRBJ1-2, with a possible D match to TRBD1 (5 bases). The source material was peripheral blood, sampled 28 days after the second AZD1222 dose. Here the CDR3 DNA reads TGTGCCAGCAGTCCATTCGGGGCGAATCGAGGCTATGGCTACACCTTC. Its protein product is CASSPFGANRGYGYTF.